Listed here is a single T cell receptor (beta chain). The target antigen is unknown. The data originate from a study of cytomegalovirus exposure and HLA in healthy donors. The CDR3 is 14 amino acids. V lost 2 bases to trimming and J lost 0 bases, with 7 bases between them. CDR1 and CDR2 (germline): KGHSH, LQKENI. The PCR contained 60 Vbeta and 13 Jbeta primers. TCRdb's table, derived via immunoSEQ multiplex PCR, lists solely in-frame clones and lacks some. Among about 130,000 clones, over 60% were seen once, and the ten largest hold roughly 2%. Overall study results and limits: An assumption of roughly uniform sequencing depth across donors underlay the presence/absence analyses. Certain sequence variants were highly shared and formed a cluster, and this cluster was likely a sequencing artifact. Several of the most significant clusters appeared, in a later analysis, to be linked to common viral pathogens.

The TCR was taken from a man between 18 and 29 years old in good health and CMV-seronegative. The sample was PBMCs. The chain links TRBV18 to TRBJ1-2; D gene ambiguous. DNA of the CDR3: TGTGCCAGCTCACCAGTAGTAGCTAACTATGGCTACACCTTC. It encodes CASSPVVANYGYTF.